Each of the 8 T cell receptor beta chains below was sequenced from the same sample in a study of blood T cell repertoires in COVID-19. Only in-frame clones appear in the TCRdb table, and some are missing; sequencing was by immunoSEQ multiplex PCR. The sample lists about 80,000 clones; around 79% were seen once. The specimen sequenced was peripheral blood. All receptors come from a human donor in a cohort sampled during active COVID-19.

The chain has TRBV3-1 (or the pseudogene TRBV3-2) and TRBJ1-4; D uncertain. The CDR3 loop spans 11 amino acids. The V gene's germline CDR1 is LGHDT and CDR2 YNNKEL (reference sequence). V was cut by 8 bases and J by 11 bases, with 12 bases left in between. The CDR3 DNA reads TGTGCCAGCCGGGGATCAGGTAAACTGTTTTTT. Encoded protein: CASRGSGKLFF.

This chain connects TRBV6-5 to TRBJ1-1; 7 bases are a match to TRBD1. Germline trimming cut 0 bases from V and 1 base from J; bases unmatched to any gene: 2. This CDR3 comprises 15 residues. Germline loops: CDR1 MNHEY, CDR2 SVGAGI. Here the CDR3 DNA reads TGTGCCAGCAGTTACTCCCAGGGGGAGAACACTGAAGCTTTCTTT. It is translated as CASSYSQGENTEAFF.

The CDR3 is CASSPPVDTNYGYTF. CDR3 nucleotide sequence: TGTGCCAGCTCACCACCTGTGGACACTAACTATGGCTACACCTTC. The chain combines TRBV18 with TRBJ1-2; tentatively, D is TRBD1 (5 bases). The CDR3 extends over 15 amino acids. V lost 0 bases, J lost 0 bases, and 8 bases lay in between. CDR1 is KGHSH and CDR2 is LQKENI in the germline V gene.

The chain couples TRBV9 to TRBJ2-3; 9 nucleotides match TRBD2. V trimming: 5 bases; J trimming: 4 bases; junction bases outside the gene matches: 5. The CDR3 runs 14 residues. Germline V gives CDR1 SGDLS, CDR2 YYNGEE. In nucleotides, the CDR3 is TGTGCCAGCAGGGCTAGCGGGGCCGCAGATACGCAGTATTTT. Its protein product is CASRASGAADTQYF.

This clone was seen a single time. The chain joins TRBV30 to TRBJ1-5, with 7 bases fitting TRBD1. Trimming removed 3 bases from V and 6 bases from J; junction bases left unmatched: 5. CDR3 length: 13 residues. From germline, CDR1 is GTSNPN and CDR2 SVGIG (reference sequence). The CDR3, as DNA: TGTGCCTGGAGCAATACAGGGGCTCAGCCCCAGCATTTT. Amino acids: CAWSNTGAQPQHF.

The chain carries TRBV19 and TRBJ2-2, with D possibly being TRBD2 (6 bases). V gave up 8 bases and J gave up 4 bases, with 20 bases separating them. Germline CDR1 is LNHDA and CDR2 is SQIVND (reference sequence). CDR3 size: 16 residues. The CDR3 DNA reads TGTGCCAGTTTCGAAGCCGGGGGTCGCGGCACCGGGGAGCTGTTTTTT. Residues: CASFEAGGRGTGELFF.

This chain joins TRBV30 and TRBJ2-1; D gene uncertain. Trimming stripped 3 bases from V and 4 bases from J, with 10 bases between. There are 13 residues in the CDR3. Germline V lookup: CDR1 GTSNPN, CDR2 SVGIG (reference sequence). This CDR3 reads CAWRSTSYNEQFF. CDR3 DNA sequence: TGTGCCTGGAGGTCGACTTCTTACAATGAGCAGTTCTTC. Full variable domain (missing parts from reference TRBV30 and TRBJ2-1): SQTIHQWPATLVQPVGSPLSLECTVEGTSNPNLYWYRQAAGRGLQLLFYSVGIGQISSEVPQNLSASRPQDRQFILSSKKLLLSDSGFYLCAWRSTSYNEQFFGPGTRLTVL.

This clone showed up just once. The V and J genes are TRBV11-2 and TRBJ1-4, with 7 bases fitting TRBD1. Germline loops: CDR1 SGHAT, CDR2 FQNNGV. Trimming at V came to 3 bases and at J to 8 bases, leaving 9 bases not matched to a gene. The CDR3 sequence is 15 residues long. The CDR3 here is CASSFEGGPGEKLFF. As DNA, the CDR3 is TGTGCCAGCAGCTTTGAAGGGGGCCCCGGGGAAAAACTGTTTTTT.